One and the same sample provided the 20 T cell receptor beta chains below, sequenced in a study of human T cells and chemical hapten exposure. Total RNA came from unfractionated whole blood. TCRdb called the 5' RACE reads again in MiXCR, with one record for every CDR3 protein. The table lists about 140,000 distinct CDR3 sequences, around 4% of them singletons. These receptors all stem from a female donor in good health.

In its sample, this clonotype was seen many times. The chain links TRBV27 to TRBJ2-7; D gene uncertain. Trimming stripped 2 bases from V and 5 bases from J, with 1 base between. Germline V gene data show CDR1 as MNHEY and CDR2 as SMNVEV (reference sequence). CDR3 length: 10 amino acids. CDR3 bases: TGTGCCAGCAGTTTACACGAGCAGTACTTC. Protein product: CASSLHEQYF.

This clonotype was counted many times. This chain connects TRBV18 to TRBJ1-2; a possible D gene is TRBD1 (6 bases). CDR3 length equals 12 residues. Germline CDR1 KGHSH, CDR2 LQKENI. V was pared by 3 bases and J by 8 bases, with 10 bases between. The CDR3 sequence: CASSPDSRGYTF. The DNA for the CDR3 is TGTGCCAGCTCACCGGACAGTCGGGGCTACACCTTC.

This clonotype was detected many times. The J gene is TRBJ2-1, the V gene TRBV2; no reliable D call. CDR1 is SNHLY and CDR2 is FYNNEI in the germline V gene. The CDR3 extends over 11 amino acids. V gave up 2 bases and J gave up 4 bases, with 0 bases separating them. The CDR3 DNA reads as TGTGCCAGCAGTGAATACAATGAGCAGTTCTTC. Its protein product is CASSEYNEQFF.

The CDR3 is CSVNVLRGRFDGYTF. The CDR3 DNA follows: TGCAGCGTTAACGTCCTCAGGGGGCGTTTTGATGGCTACACCTTC. The chain recombines TRBV29-1 with TRBJ1-2; 8 bases fit TRBD1. Germline trimming cut 5 bases from V and 6 bases from J; bases unmatched to any gene: 14. Germline V gene data show CDR1 as SQVTM and CDR2 as ANQGSEA. The CDR3 contains 15 residues.

The chain links TRBV7-9 to TRBJ2-6, with TRBD2 as a possible D gene (6 bases). Per germline, CDR1 SEHNR and CDR2 FQNEAQ (reference sequence). The CDR3 is made up of 16 amino acids. V was pared by 1 base and J by 3 bases, with 10 bases between. CDR3 sequence: CASSLVVGGGANVLTF. In DNA, the CDR3 is TGTGCCAGCAGCTTAGTGGTGGGGGGTGGGGCCAACGTCCTGACTTTC.

This rearrangement joins TRBV7-8 to TRBJ2-5; D tentatively fits TRBD1 or TRBD2 (5 bases each). V shed 5 bases and J shed 9 bases, with 25 bases lying between them. CDR1 is SGHVS and CDR2 is FQNEAQ in the germline V gene. The CDR3 contains 16 residues. In DNA form, the CDR3 reads TGTGCCAGCAGCCTCCTGGGACCTAGGGTGGCGTCGGCCCAGTACTTC. Translation gives CASSLLGPRVASAQYF.

This clonotype occurred many times. This chain uses TRBV9 with TRBJ1-5; TRBD1 is a possible D gene (5 bases). Germline V gene data show CDR1 as SGDLS and CDR2 as YYNGEE. V lost 1 base and J lost 5, with 10 bases in between. CDR3 length equals 14 residues. CDR3 in amino acids: CASSVTGADQPQHF. Here the CDR3 DNA reads TGTGCCAGCAGCGTAACCGGGGCAGATCAGCCCCAGCATTTT.

This clonotype appeared many times. The CDR3 sequence is CASSWTYFMNTEAFF. The CDR3 coding sequence is TGTGCCAGCAGTTGGACGTACTTTATGAACACTGAAGCTTTCTTT. The chain uses TRBV6-2 or TRBV6-3 and TRBJ1-1; D unresolved. V lost 4 bases, J lost 0 bases, and 12 bases lay in between. The CDR3 loop spans 15 amino acids. CDR1 and CDR2 from the germline V gene are MNHEY and SVGEGT.

This clonotype counts as medium-sized. The chain uses TRBV18 and TRBJ1-1; D remains ambiguous. Germline V CDR1 and CDR2: KGHSH, LQKENI. V was trimmed by 1 base and J by 1 base, leaving 22 bases between them. CDR3 size: 19 residues. This chain's CDR3 is CASSPLLHDGQVANTEAFF. The CDR3 coding sequence is TGTGCCAGCTCACCACTCCTCCATGACGGTCAGGTGGCGAACACTGAAGCTTTCTTT.

The table lists this clonotype with many counts. V is TRBV5-1 and J is TRBJ2-5; 11 bases map to TRBD2. The CDR3 runs to 16 residues. With V trimmed by 3 bases and J by 2 bases, 6 bases remained unmatched. Germline V gene sequence: CDR1 SGHRS, CDR2 YFSETQ. The CDR3 loop reads CASSSSSGGQQETQYF. CDR3 DNA: TGCGCCAGCAGCTCCTCTAGCGGGGGGCAACAAGAGACCCAGTACTTC.

This clonotype was seen at least ten times. The V call is TRBV6-5, the J call TRBJ2-5; 7 bases map to TRBD2. There are 15 residues in the CDR3. Trimming took 1 base from V and 2 from J; bases not matched to a gene: 4. The germline V gene has CDR1 MNHEY and CDR2 SVGAGI. DNA of the CDR3: TGTGCCAGCAGTTACTATCGGGGGGAGCAAGAGACCCAGTACTTC. Protein: CASSYYRGEQETQYF.

This clonotype was seen many times. This chain joins TRBV10-3 and TRBJ1-4; no definite D call. The CDR3 has 12 residues. V lost 4 bases to trimming and J lost 8 bases, with 8 bases between them. From germline, CDR1 is ENHRY and CDR2 SYGVKD. As DNA, the CDR3 is TGTGCCATCAGTGGCGGGGAGGAAAAACTGTTTTTT. Protein product: CAISGGEEKLFF.

This clonotype came up many times. The V gene is TRBV2, the J gene TRBJ1-1; D is unresolved. Germline-derived CDR1 and CDR2 are SNHLY and FYNNEI. V dropped 3 bases and J dropped 0 bases, with 11 bases sitting between them. The CDR3 extends over 15 amino acids. For the CDR3, the DNA is TGTGCCAGCAGTGAGGCAGATATGTTGAACACTGAAGCTTTCTTT. Translating gives CASSEADMLNTEAFF.

The sample holds many counts of this clonotype. V and J are TRBV19 and TRBJ1-1; TRBD1 might be the D (6 bases). This CDR3 has 15 amino acids. V was pared by 6 bases and J by 1 base, with 15 bases between. The V gene's germline CDR1 is LNHDA and CDR2 SQIVND (reference sequence). CDR3 nucleotides: TGTGCCAGTAGCTTACAGGGAGGCGGGAACACTGAAGCTTTCTTT. Amino acid sequence: CASSLQGGGNTEAFF. Full variable domain (rest looked up from reference TRBV19 and TRBJ1-1): DGGITQSPKYLFRKEGQNVTLSCEQNLNHDAMYWYRQDPGQGLRLIYYSQIVNDFQKGDIAEGYSVSREKKESFPLTVTSAQKNPTAFYLCASSLQGGGNTEAFFGQGTRLTVV.

At least ten counts were recorded for this clonotype. The gene calls are TRBV20-1 and TRBJ2-1; 13 bases are a match to TRBD2. Germline V gene sequence: CDR1 DFQATT, CDR2 SNEGSKA (reference sequence). There are 14 residues in the CDR3. V dropped 6 bases and J dropped 7; count of bases not matched to a gene: 6. CDR3 amino acids: CSAPTSGGFNEQFF. DNA for the CDR3: TGCAGTGCGCCGACTAGCGGGGGGTTTAATGAGCAGTTCTTC.

This clonotype was seen many times. The chain has TRBV12-3 or TRBV12-4 and TRBJ2-5; TRBD2 matches 11 bases. The CDR3 extends over 15 amino acids. J was trimmed by 1 base and V by 6 bases; bases with no gene match: 4. The CDR3, as DNA: TGTGCCAGCAGCCCTAGCGGGGGGATCCAAGAGACCCAGTACTTC. It codes for CASSPSGGIQETQYF.

This clonotype was found many times. The chain joins TRBV6-1 to TRBJ2-7; tentatively, D is TRBD1 (5 bases). The CDR3 totals 12 residues. Germline V CDR1 and CDR2: MNHNS, SASEGT. Trimming shortened V by 10 bases and J by 1 base, and 11 bases separated the two germline ends. The CDR3 DNA is TGTGCCACCACACAGGTATCCTACGAGCAGTACTTC. Amino acids: CATTQVSYEQYF.

Ten or more counts support this clonotype. The rearrangement links TRBV14 to TRBJ2-7; D is unresolved. This CDR3 has 14 amino acids. V lost 1 base, J lost 2 bases, and 9 bases lay in between. Germline V gene sequence: CDR1 SGHDN, CDR2 FVKESK. The CDR3 sequence: CASSQGTKTYEQYF. In nucleotides, the CDR3 is TGTGCCAGCAGCCAAGGCACCAAAACCTACGAGCAGTACTTC.

This clonotype came up many times. This chain uses TRBV20-1 with TRBJ1-5; no firm D call. Germline lookup yields CDR1 DFQATT and CDR2 SNEGSKA (reference sequence). The germline V and J ends were trimmed by 4 bases and 0 bases, with 10 bases remaining between them. The CDR3 has 14 residues. The CDR3 sequence is CSAIRRYSNQPQHF. DNA for the CDR3: TGCAGTGCTATCCGACGGTATAGCAATCAGCCCCAGCATTTT.

This clonotype was recorded at least ten times. The gene calls are TRBV28 and TRBJ2-3, with 13 bases fitting TRBD2. Germline trimming cut 3 bases from V and 2 bases from J; bases unmatched to any gene: 5. The germline V gene has CDR1 MDHEN and CDR2 SYDVKM. The CDR3 runs 17 residues. The CDR3: CASSFLTSGGITDTQYF. The CDR3 coding sequence is TGTGCCAGCAGTTTCCTGACTAGCGGGGGGATCACAGATACGCAGTATTTT.